A single sample gave rise to the 21 T cell receptor beta chains below, sequenced in a study of monozygotic twins with inflammatory bowel disease. For each CDR3 protein, TCRdb gives one entry from its re-call of the 5' RACE reads, without DNA. Here the sample table reports 150,000 to 200,000 distinct CDR3 sequences. Sequenced input: blood. The source is a human donor with ulcerative colitis or Crohn's disease, or a healthy co-twin of an affected twin (not recorded which).

This chain uses TRBV2 with TRBJ2-1. This CDR3 is built from 15 residues. Germline V CDR1 and CDR2: SNHLY, FYNNEI. The CDR3 sequence is CASRPRGSSYNEQFF.

The V gene is TRBV29-1, the J gene TRBJ2-1; TCRdb returns TRBD2, unconfirmable since there is no DNA. This CDR3 is built from 11 residues. From germline, CDR1 is SQVTM and CDR2 ANQGSEA. CDR3 protein: CSVGGTNEQFF.

The chain combines TRBV10-3 with TRBJ1-1. This CDR3 has 12 residues. Germline V CDR1 and CDR2: ENHRY, SYGVKD. This CDR3 is CAIGGDSGEAFF.

The chain uses TRBV3-1 and TRBJ1-2. Germline assignment: CDR1 LGHDT and CDR2 YNNKEL (reference sequence). This CDR3 comprises 14 residues. The CDR3 is CASSQATVVSGYTF.

The chain joins TRBV2 to TRBJ1-5. CDR3 size: 13 residues. Germline values: CDR1 SNHLY, CDR2 FYNNEI. CDR3 region: CASMGQGYQPQHF.

Here the CDR3 reads CASSVEGQTQETQYF. V and J are TRBV9 and TRBJ2-5. There are 15 residues in the CDR3. Germline CDR1 and CDR2: SGDLS and YYNGEE.

The chain employs TRBV7-2 and TRBJ1-6. Germline V gene sequence: CDR1 SGHTA, CDR2 FQGNSA. The CDR3 consists of 14 residues. This CDR3 reads CASSLGTDNSPLHF. Variable domain in full (rest from reference TRBV7-2 and TRBJ1-6): GAGVSQSPSNKVTEKGKDVELRCDPISGHTALYWYRQSLGQGLEFLIYFQGNSAPDKSGLPSDRFSAERTGGSVSTLTIQRTQQEDSAVYLCASSLGTDNSPLHFGNGTRLTVT.

The gene calls are TRBV11-2 and TRBJ2-5; TCRdb outputs TRBD2, but without DNA this stays unchecked. CDR3 size: 14 residues. CDR1 is SGHAT and CDR2 is FQNNGV in the germline V gene. The CDR3 region is CASSGYSGSQNQYF.

V gene TRBV14 combines with J gene TRBJ2-1; checking the TCRdb D call of TRBD1 is not possible without DNA. The CDR3 is 12 amino acids. Germline assignment: CDR1 SGHDN and CDR2 FVKESK. The chain's CDR3 is CASSYLGHEQFF.

J is TRBJ2-1 and V is TRBV7-9. The CDR3 runs 11 residues. CDR1 is SEHNR, CDR2 FQNEAQ, per germline (reference sequence). The CDR3 region is CASSPQDEQFF.

J is TRBJ2-1 and V is TRBV28; there is no DNA to check the TCRdb D call of TRBD2. The CDR3 is made up of 15 amino acids. CDR1 MDHEN and CDR2 SYDVKM come from the germline V gene. The CDR3 sequence is CASSPPGLAGYEQFF. The full variable domain, rest sourced from reference TRBV28 and TRBJ2-1, is DVKVTQSSRYLVKRTGEKVFLECVQDMDHENMFWYRQDPGLGLRLIYFSYDVKMKEKGDIPEGYSVSREKKERFSLILESASTNQTSMYLCASSPPGLAGYEQFFGPGTRLTVL.

This rearrangement joins TRBV6-1 to TRBJ2-1; TCRdb outputs TRBD1, but without DNA this stays unchecked. Germline CDR1 is MNHNS and CDR2 is SASEGT. The CDR3 has 15 residues. The CDR3 spells CASSRRSSSYNEQFF.

The V call is TRBV7-9, the J call TRBJ2-1. Looked up from germline, CDR1 is SEHNR and CDR2 is FQNEAQ (reference sequence). The CDR3 totals 11 residues. CDR3 region: CASSYNNEQFF.

This chain joins TRBV20-1 and TRBJ1-2; TCRdb proposes TRBD1, but this gene call is untestable without DNA. Germline V lookup: CDR1 DFQATT, CDR2 SNEGSKA (reference sequence). The CDR3 is 13 residues long. This chain's CDR3 is CSAPGPPVDGYTF.

This rearrangement joins TRBV24-1 to TRBJ2-7; the TCRdb D gene call, TRBD2, has no DNA to confirm it. This CDR3 spans 16 amino acids. Germline loops: CDR1 KGHDR, CDR2 SFDVKD. The CDR3: CATSGSGQMGSYEQYF.

The J gene is TRBJ1-1, the V gene TRBV7-9. CDR1 is SEHNR and CDR2 is FQNEAQ in the germline V gene (reference sequence). This CDR3 region has 14 residues. The CDR3 loop is CASSYPLRNTEAFF.

This chain joins TRBV5-1 and TRBJ2-7; the TCRdb D gene call, TRBD1, has no DNA to confirm it. Germline V gene lookup returns CDR1 SGHRS and CDR2 YFSETQ. The CDR3 runs 16 residues. The CDR3 reads CASSLEPGQESYEQYF.

The chain combines TRBV5-1 with TRBJ1-2; absent DNA, TCRdb's TRBD1 call cannot be checked. CDR1 and CDR2 (germline): SGHRS, YFSETQ. The CDR3 spans 16 residues. CDR3 amino acids: CASSLTPEVPPLSYTF.

CDR3 sequence: CASSQAGGNQPQHF. The chain combines TRBV18 with TRBJ1-5; TCRdb outputs TRBD1, but without DNA this stays unchecked. Per the germline V gene, CDR1 is KGHSH and CDR2 is LQKENI. This CDR3 has 14 amino acids.

V is TRBV20-1 and J is TRBJ2-1; TCRdb lists TRBD2, though no DNA is available to test this call. The length of the CDR3 is 15 residues. Germline-derived CDR1 and CDR2 are DFQATT and SNEGSKA (reference sequence). This chain's CDR3 is CSASSTSGSYNEQFF.

The J gene is TRBJ2-7, the V gene TRBV5-1; the TCRdb call, TRBD1, lacks DNA for checking. The CDR3 covers 16 residues. Looked up from germline, CDR1 is SGHRS and CDR2 is YFSETQ. This CDR3 is CASSRSQGVTSYEQYF.